Below, 21 T cell receptor beta chains from the same sample are listed, as sequenced in a study of T cells in Graves' hyperthyroidism and ophthalmopathy. TCR beta CDR3 sequences were amplified from RNA transcripts. HTBI primers were the set used in a first-round RT-PCR of the TCR CDR3. Each CDR3 protein is one row after TCRdb ran MiXCR on the multiplex PCR reads. Counted here are about 640,000 distinct CDR3 sequences, about 15% occurring once; the ten biggest clones make up 9.5% to 15%. Specimen: blood. The receptors here all came from a woman between 45 and 65 years old with Graves' ophthalmopathy.

This clonotype was seen ten or more times. V is TRBV7-9 and J is TRBJ2-5; 12 bases agree with TRBD2. CDR3 length: 15 residues. J gave up 4 bases and V 1 base, and 1 base lay outside the gene matches. CDR1 and CDR2 (germline): SEHNR, FQNEAQ (reference sequence). The CDR3 coding sequence is TGTGCCAGCAGCTTAGTGACTAGCGGGAGAGAGACCCAGTACTTC. Translation: CASSLVTSGRETQYF.

This clonotype has a count of ten or more. The chain carries TRBV20-1 and TRBJ2-3, with 12 bases fitting TRBD2. The CDR3 runs 15 residues. V lost 5 bases and J lost 2; bases outside the gene matches: 5. Germline loops: CDR1 DFQATT, CDR2 SNEGSKA (reference sequence). The CDR3, as DNA: TGCAGTGCTCTCCGGACTAGCGGGGTCACAGATACGCAGTATTTT. This translates into CSALRTSGVTDTQYF.

The chain combines TRBV6-5 with TRBJ2-5; D may be TRBD2 (6 bases). The CDR3 extends over 16 amino acids. Germline loops: CDR1 MNHEY, CDR2 SVGAGI. Trimming took 2 bases from V and 2 from J, leaving 15 bases between them. CDR3 in DNA: TGTGCCAGCAGTTACGTCGGAGGGCCGGGGCAAGAGACCCAGTACTTC. Its protein product is CASSYVGGPGQETQYF.

Concerning this clonotype: Mismatch with germline at one junction end may stem from a read error. The V and J genes are TRBV28 and TRBJ1-5, with D maybe TRBD1 (6 bases). CDR3 size: 16 residues. CDR1 is MDHEN, CDR2 SYDVKM, per germline. The DNA of the CDR3 is TGTGCCAGCAGCAGGACAGCCGCTAATAGCAATCAGCTCCAGCATTTT. It yields the protein CASSRTAANSNQLQHF.

A note on this clonotype: A read error may account for a junction end that differs from germline. The rearrangement links TRBV7-7 to TRBJ1-1, with unresolved D. The CDR3 runs to 13 residues. Germline values: CDR1 SSHAT, CDR2 FNYEAQ (reference sequence). The CDR3 spells CASSESLDTEAFF. Here the CDR3 DNA reads TGTGCTAGCAGCGAGAGCCTGGACACTGAAGCTTTCTTT.

This clonotype has ten or more counts. The chain uses TRBV20-1 and TRBJ2-7; the D is unclear. CDR1 and CDR2 (germline): DFQATT, SNEGSKA (reference sequence). Trimming took off 2 bases at V and 0 bases at J, with 8 bases between the two ends. There are 13 residues in the CDR3. CDR3: CSARSGSSYEQYF. The DNA of the CDR3 is TGCAGTGCTAGATCGGGTAGCTCCTACGAGCAGTACTTC.

The genes are TRBV12-3 or TRBV12-4 and TRBJ1-5; D remains ambiguous. The CDR3 consists of 14 residues. V was clipped by 5 bases and J by 7 bases, with 15 bases between them. CDR3 DNA sequence: TGTGCCAGCAGTCCCCCTGGGATACGACAGCCCCAGCATTTT. Protein product: CASSPPGIRQPQHF.

This clonotype was recorded at least ten times. This chain joins TRBV20-1 and TRBJ2-7, with D possibly TRBD1 on 6 matching bases. V lost 0 bases to trimming and J lost 2 bases, with 14 bases between them. CDR1 DFQATT and CDR2 SNEGSKA come from the germline V gene (reference sequence). The CDR3 is 15 amino acids. This chain's CDR3 is CSARDKDSWAYEQYF. CDR3 DNA sequence: TGCAGTGCTAGAGATAAGGACAGTTGGGCCTACGAGCAGTACTTC.

This clonotype appeared a few times. V gene TRBV19 combines with J gene TRBJ2-2; a possible D gene is TRBD1 (6 bases). The V gene's germline CDR1 is LNHDA and CDR2 SQIVND (reference sequence). The V end lost 1 base, the J end lost 1 base, and 10 bases lay between the germline ends. The CDR3 spans 16 residues. The CDR3 protein is CASSIGWGQNTGELFF. The CDR3 DNA sequence: TGTGCCAGTAGTATAGGATGGGGACAGAACACCGGGGAGCTGTTTTTT.

This clonotype came up a few times. This chain links TRBV5-4 with TRBJ2-3, with a tentative D call TRBD1 (6 bases). V was clipped by 2 bases and J by 2 bases, with 12 bases between them. The CDR3 is 15 residues long. CDR1 SGHNT and CDR2 YYREEE come from the germline V gene (reference sequence). The CDR3 region is CASSFTGINTDTQYF. The DNA for the CDR3 is TGTGCCAGCAGCTTTACAGGGATAAACACAGATACGCAGTATTTT.

This clonotype was seen many times. The chain carries TRBV28 and TRBJ1-1; D gene unclear. CDR1 is MDHEN, CDR2 SYDVKM, per germline. This CDR3 region has 15 residues. V lost 4 bases to trimming and J lost 0 bases, with 12 bases between them. CDR3 in DNA: TGTGCCAGCAGTTCAACTCGACCGCTGAACACTGAAGCTTTCTTT. Protein product: CASSSTRPLNTEAFF.

Here the CDR3 reads CASSLFSVDYNEQFF. For the CDR3, the DNA is TGCGCCAGCAGCTTGTTTAGCGTCGACTACAATGAGCAGTTCTTC. The chain employs TRBV5-1 and TRBJ2-1; D may be TRBD2 (5 bases). The V and J ends lost 1 base and 3 bases respectively, with 11 bases between them. Germline V lookup: CDR1 SGHRS, CDR2 YFSETQ. The CDR3 loop spans 15 amino acids.

This clonotype was recorded many times. CDR3 nucleotide sequence: TGTGCCAGCAGCTTAGACACAACTAGCACAGATACGCAGTATTTT. This gives the protein CASSLDTTSTDTQYF. The chain uses TRBV11-2 and TRBJ2-3; no definite D call. Germline V CDR1 and CDR2: SGHAT, FQNNGV. V gave up 0 bases and J gave up 0 bases, with 7 bases separating them. The CDR3 contains 15 residues.

The chain couples TRBV29-1 to TRBJ1-1, with a weak D call TRBD1 (5 bases). CDR1 is SQVTM, CDR2 ANQGSEA, per germline. The CDR3 spans 12 residues. With 5 bases removed from V and 4 bases from J, the gap between germline ends came to 11 bases. CDR3 sequence (DNA): TGCAGCGTTTCAATGGGGCCCACTGAAGCTTTCTTT. The encoded protein is CSVSMGPTEAFF. The whole variable domain, filled in from reference TRBV29-1 and TRBJ1-1, reads SAVISQKPSRDICQRGTSLTIQCQVDSQVTMMFWYRQQPGQSLTLIATANQGSEATYESGFVIDKFPISRPNLTFSTLTVSNMSPEDSSIYLCSVSMGPTEAFFGQGTRLTVV.

This clonotype occurred many times. The gene calls are TRBV12-3 or TRBV12-4 and TRBJ2-5; perhaps TRBD2 as D (6 bases). V was clipped by 6 bases and J by 2 bases, with 10 bases between them. The CDR3 totals 13 residues. The CDR3 sequence is CASSRREQETQYF. As DNA, the CDR3 is TGTGCCAGCAGCCGGAGGGAGCAAGAGACCCAGTACTTC.

This clonotype was recorded at least ten times. This chain links TRBV20-1 with TRBJ2-1; TRBD1 agrees at 7 bases. The CDR3 consists of 17 residues. Germline V gives CDR1 DFQATT, CDR2 SNEGSKA (reference sequence). Trimming cost V 0 bases and J 7 bases; bases outside gene matches: 15. CDR3 sequence reads: CSARERKTGVISNEQFF. CDR3 nucleotides: TGCAGTGCTAGAGAACGTAAAACAGGGGTTATTTCGAATGAGCAGTTCTTC.

This chain joins TRBV19 and TRBJ2-1, with D possibly TRBD1 on 6 matching bases. In germline, CDR1 is LNHDA, CDR2 SQIVND (reference sequence). This CDR3 is built from 15 residues. V was shortened by 6 bases and J by 2 bases, with 14 bases between the two germline ends. In DNA, the CDR3 is TGTGCCAGTAGGCTTCCGGGACAAACCTACAATGAGCAGTTCTTC. It encodes CASRLPGQTYNEQFF.

This clonotype was picked up a small number of times. The chain carries TRBV9 and TRBJ2-5, with D perhaps TRBD1 (5 bases). Germline values: CDR1 SGDLS, CDR2 YYNGEE. This CDR3 spans 16 amino acids. Deletions cut 1 base from V and 0 bases from J, with 13 bases between. The DNA of the CDR3 is TGTGCCAGCAGCGTACAGGGTGGAAGGAACCAAGAGACCCAGTACTTC. This codes for CASSVQGGRNQETQYF.

This clonotype was observed a handful of times. The chain couples TRBV6-1 to TRBJ2-3; D unclear. CDR1 is MNHNS and CDR2 is SASEGT in the germline V gene. Trimming pared 4 bases from V and 2 bases from J, leaving 19 bases between. The CDR3 length is 17 residues. This CDR3 is CASSGARSLSYTDTQYF. Written as DNA, the CDR3 is TGTGCCAGCAGTGGGGCGCGGTCCCTTTCGTACACAGATACGCAGTATTTT.

In the case of this clonotype: It may be a read error: a sequence one base away is much more abundant. The chain recombines TRBV7-9 with TRBJ2-7; D is ambiguous. The CDR3 totals 12 residues. The V and J ends lost 5 bases and 6 bases respectively, with 11 bases between them. Germline V gene data show CDR1 as SEHNR and CDR2 as FQNEAQ (reference sequence). The DNA for the CDR3 is TGTGCCAGCAGCACGACCCCGTGCGAGCAGTACTTC. Translation gives CASSTTPCEQYF.

This clonotype was counted only a few times. The chain is built from TRBV10-3 and TRBJ2-2; tentatively, D is TRBD1 or TRBD2 (5 bases each). The CDR3 consists of 15 residues. Trimming removed 11 bases at V and 6 bases at J, with 22 bases between. CDR1 and CDR2 (germline): ENHRY, SYGVKD. CDR3 sequence reads: CAATPGPQIAGELFF. The CDR3 DNA reads TGTGCCGCAACCCCGGGACCACAAATCGCCGGGGAGCTGTTTTTT.